The 25 T cell receptor beta chains below come from one sample, sequenced in a study of cytomegalovirus exposure and HLA in healthy donors. Both 60 Vbeta primers and 13 Jbeta primers went into the PCR. Sequencing used immunoSEQ multiplex PCR; TCRdb keeps in-frame clones, though not all of them. In the table there are about 300,000 clones, 80% to 90% of which are singletons. Sequencing input: PBMCs. Receptor source: a man in his forties or fifties in good health and CMV-seropositive.

This chain joins TRBV14 and TRBJ1-5; D is ambiguous. This CDR3 is 16 amino acids long. V was trimmed by 3 bases and J by 4 bases, leaving 16 bases between them. Germline V gene sequence: CDR1 SGHDN, CDR2 FVKESK. In DNA form, the CDR3 reads TGTGCCAGCAGCCACGATCCCCAGCAGCGTAATCAGCCCCAGCATTTT. Its translation is CASSHDPQQRNQPQHF.

CDR3 bases: TGCAGTGCTAGACAGATCTACGAGCAGTACTTC. Its translation is CSARQIYEQYF. The chain is built from TRBV20-1 and TRBJ2-7; no firm D call. The V end lost 2 bases, the J end lost 3 bases, and 5 bases lay between the germline ends. The CDR3 has 11 residues. Germline loops: CDR1 DFQATT, CDR2 SNEGSKA (reference sequence).

The chain couples TRBV7-2 to TRBJ1-1; TRBD1 is a possible D gene (5 bases). CDR3 length equals 14 residues. The germline gives CDR1 SGHTA, CDR2 FQGNSA. The ends were cut back, 5 bases at V and 1 base at J, with 11 bases in the middle. The CDR3, as DNA: TGTGCCAGCAGCCGTAGGGGATGGAACACTGAAGCTTTCTTT. This encodes CASSRRGWNTEAFF. Based on the CDR3 plus reference TRBV7-2 and TRBJ1-1, the full variable domain is GAGVSQSPSNKVTEKGKDVELRCDPISGHTALYWYRQSLGQGLEFLIYFQGNSAPDKSGLPSDRFSAERTGGSVSTLTIQRTQQEDSAVYLCASSRRGWNTEAFFGQGTRLTVV.

About this clone itself: Other nucleotide sequences from this sample produce the same CDR3. This chain links TRBV28 with TRBJ2-3; TRBD1 matches at 11 bases. V was pared by 2 bases and J by 5 bases, with 3 bases of the junction left unmatched. Germline assignment: CDR1 MDHEN and CDR2 SYDVKM. The length of the CDR3 is 15 residues. The CDR3 DNA reads TGTGCCAGCAGTTTACGAGGGACAGGGGGAGATACGCAGTATTTT. This encodes CASSLRGTGGDTQYF.

V usage is TRBV2 and J usage is TRBJ1-2, with 8 bases fitting TRBD1. This CDR3 spans 15 amino acids. Germline lookup yields CDR1 SNHLY and CDR2 FYNNEI. Trimming at V came to 2 bases and at J to 8 bases, leaving 10 bases not matched to a gene. CDR3 protein: CASSENRGVYIGYTF. The DNA for the CDR3 is TGTGCCAGCAGTGAAAACAGGGGGGTATATATCGGCTACACCTTC.

The chain employs TRBV7-2 and TRBJ2-5, with 8 bases lining up with TRBD1. This CDR3 is 14 amino acids long. V dropped 1 base and J dropped 5; count of bases not matched to a gene: 3. In germline, CDR1 is SGHTA, CDR2 FQGNSA. This chain's CDR3 is CASSLGRGPETQYF. The CDR3, as DNA: TGTGCCAGCAGCTTAGGCAGGGGGCCGGAGACCCAGTACTTC.

This clone was counted at least ten times. The V call is TRBV7-9, the J call TRBJ2-7; 10 bases match TRBD1. The CDR3 totals 16 residues. The trim removed 9 bases at V and 7 bases at J, leaving 18 bases unmatched. Germline CDR1 SEHNR, CDR2 FQNEAQ (reference sequence). The CDR3 bases are TGTGCCAGTCAACGGGGCGGGGGACAGGGGCTGGAAGAGCAGTACTTC. Translated, it gives CASQRGGGQGLEEQYF.

The table lists this clone with a count of one. The rearrangement links TRBV7-9 to TRBJ2-1; 9 bases fit TRBD2. Germline V gene sequence: CDR1 SEHNR, CDR2 FQNEAQ (reference sequence). The CDR3 runs 14 residues. Trimming at V came to 5 bases and at J to 5 bases, leaving 4 bases not matched to a gene. CDR3 nucleotides: TGTGCCAGCAGCGGGGGACTAGCCCACAATGAGCAGTTCTTC. It translates to CASSGGLAHNEQFF.

The V gene is TRBV7-6, the J gene TRBJ1-6, with TRBD1 identical over 7 bases. The junction had 9 bases not matched to a gene; V was cut back by 3 bases and J by 7 bases. The CDR3 covers 16 residues. Germline assignment: CDR1 SGHVS and CDR2 FNYEAQ. The CDR3 nucleotides read TGTGCCAGCAGCTTGGGACAGCCTGAACCAAATTCACCCCTCCACTTT. Translated: CASSLGQPEPNSPLHF.

The V and J genes are TRBV27 and TRBJ2-2; the match to TRBD2 covers 7 bases. Germline-derived CDR1 and CDR2 are MNHEY and SMNVEV (reference sequence). This CDR3 contains 13 residues. The junction had 6 bases not matched to a gene; V was cut back by 6 bases and J by 8 bases. The CDR3 sequence is CASRKAGSGELFF. CDR3 nucleotides: TGTGCCAGCAGGAAAGCGGGATCGGGGGAGCTGTTTTTT.

The V and J genes are TRBV30 and TRBJ2-7; 8 nucleotides align to TRBD1. Germline-derived CDR1 and CDR2 are GTSNPN and SVGIG (reference sequence). V gave up 3 bases and J gave up 6 bases; unmatched junction bases: 10. There are 14 residues in the CDR3. CDR3 nucleotides: TGTGCCTGGAGGCGAACCGGGACAGGTTCCGAGCAGTACTTC. It codes for CAWRRTGTGSEQYF.

As concerns this clone: At the DNA level, this CDR3 is encoded by other sequences in the same sample as well. This chain links TRBV5-6 with TRBJ1-1, with D perhaps matching TRBD1 (6 bases). CDR3 length equals 15 residues. The germline V gene has CDR1 SGHDT and CDR2 YYEEEE. Deletions cut 2 bases from V and 2 bases from J, with 13 bases between. The CDR3 DNA is TGTGCCAGCAGCTTCAGTTACAGGGCCAACACTGAAGCTTTCTTT. Residues: CASSFSYRANTEAFF.

The genes are TRBV5-5 and TRBJ2-7, with TRBD2 matching over 11 bases. V was pared by 4 bases and J by 3 bases, with 6 bases of the junction left unmatched. The CDR3 is 15 amino acids. Germline V CDR1 and CDR2: SGHKS, YYEKEE (reference sequence). CDR3 in DNA: TGTGCCAGCAGCCCGACTAGCGGGGAATACTACGAGCAGTACTTC. This codes for CASSPTSGEYYEQYF.

The genes are TRBV11-2 and TRBJ2-7, with 8 bases aligning to TRBD2. Germline V CDR1 and CDR2: SGHAT, FQNNGV. This CDR3 is 15 amino acids long. Trimming at V came to 3 bases and at J to 4 bases, leaving 8 bases not matched to a gene. The CDR3 nucleotides are TGTGCCAGCAGCTTCATTTCGGGAGGGACATACGAGCAGTACTTC. It specifies CASSFISGGTYEQYF.

The J gene is TRBJ1-1, the V gene TRBV6-5, with D possibly being TRBD1 (5 bases). The CDR3 is made up of 13 amino acids. V lost 2 bases, J lost 7 bases, and 11 bases lay in between. CDR1 is MNHEY and CDR2 is SVGAGI in the germline V gene. The CDR3, as DNA: TGTGCCAGCAGTTACAGGGGTATCGGTGAAGCTTTCTTT. It codes for CASSYRGIGEAFF.

This clone was recorded a few times. The chain employs TRBV18 and TRBJ2-2, with TRBD1 matching over 9 bases. CDR3 length: 14 amino acids. V dropped 3 bases and J dropped 6; count of bases not matched to a gene: 2. Germline-derived CDR1 and CDR2 are KGHSH and LQKENI. The CDR3 bases are TGTGCCAGCTCACCGCGGACAGGGGCCGGGGAGCTGTTTTTT. Its translation: CASSPRTGAGELFF.

This clone has just a few counts. V and J are TRBV4-3 and TRBJ2-7; 9 bases agree with TRBD2. The CDR3 extends over 16 amino acids. After removal of 3 bases from V and 5 bases from J, the junction contained 11 bases not matched to a gene. CDR1 and CDR2 (germline): LGHNA, YSLEER. CDR3 amino acids: CASSHGSDSGSNEQYF. The CDR3 region has the DNA TGCGCCAGCAGCCATGGGTCGGATAGCGGGAGCAACGAGCAGTACTTC.

Only one count was recorded for this clone. The chain is built from TRBV29-1 and TRBJ2-4; 8 nucleotides agree with TRBD1. CDR1 is SQVTM and CDR2 is ANQGSEA in the germline V gene. This CDR3 region has 15 residues. V dropped 3 bases and J dropped 4; count of bases not matched to a gene: 8. As DNA, the CDR3 is TGCAGCGTTGATGAGGGCGACAGGGGAAAAAACATTCAGTACTTC. It encodes CSVDEGDRGKNIQYF.

A few counts support this clone. The CDR3 is CASSLARGVLNTEAFF. Here the CDR3 DNA reads TGTGCCAGCAGCTTAGCGCGAGGAGTTTTGAACACTGAAGCTTTCTTT. The chain employs TRBV7-9 and TRBJ1-1; no firm D call. Per germline, CDR1 SEHNR and CDR2 FQNEAQ (reference sequence). This CDR3 has 16 residues. V was clipped by 0 bases and J by 0 bases, with 11 bases between them.

Points on this clone: The junction differs from germline at one of its ends, possibly a read error. The gene calls are TRBV7-7 and TRBJ2-7; 10 nucleotides line up with TRBD2. The CDR3 has 13 amino acids. CDR1 is SSHAT and CDR2 is FNYEAQ in the germline V gene (reference sequence). As DNA, the CDR3 is TGTGCTAGCAGCCCAACTAGCGGGACAAAGCAGTACTTC. As protein: CASSPTSGTKQYF.

J is TRBJ2-7 and V is TRBV7-9; TRBD1 matches at 11 bases. Trimming cost V 5 bases and J 1 base; bases outside gene matches: 7. This CDR3 comprises 16 residues. Germline values: CDR1 SEHNR, CDR2 FQNEAQ (reference sequence). The CDR3, as DNA: TGTGCCAGCAGCCCAGGACAGGGGGCGATATCCTACGAGCAGTACTTC. Its translation is CASSPGQGAISYEQYF.

The V call is TRBV6-4, the J call TRBJ2-2; 9 bases line up with TRBD1. Germline lookup yields CDR1 MRHNA and CDR2 SNTAGT. Trimming took 5 bases from V and 2 from J; bases not matched to a gene: 3. CDR3 length: 15 amino acids. This chain's CDR3 is CASSSQGANTGELFF. DNA of the CDR3: TGTGCCAGCAGTTCACAGGGGGCTAACACCGGGGAGCTGTTTTTT.

V usage is TRBV18 and J usage is TRBJ1-2, with a possible D match to TRBD1 (5 bases). Germline CDR1 and CDR2: KGHSH and LQKENI. The CDR3 covers 15 residues. Deletions cut 6 bases from V and 2 bases from J, with 16 bases between. The chain's CDR3 is CASSLQGEGNYGYTF. The CDR3 DNA is TGTGCCAGCTCGCTTCAAGGGGAAGGGAACTATGGCTACACCTTC.

The J gene is TRBJ2-5, the V gene TRBV2, with 12 positions matching TRBD2. The CDR3 runs to 18 residues. Germline V lookup: CDR1 SNHLY, CDR2 FYNNEI. Trimming at V came to 2 bases and at J to 1 base, leaving 8 bases not matched to a gene. The DNA of the CDR3 is TGTGCCAGCAGTGAATACCCTAGCGGGAGGGCCCGCCAAGAGACCCAGTACTTC. Protein sequence: CASSEYPSGRARQETQYF.

The gene calls are TRBV27 and TRBJ2-7; D is possibly TRBD1 (5 bases). V gave up 0 bases and J gave up 2 bases, with 11 bases separating them. Germline CDR1 is MNHEY and CDR2 is SMNVEV (reference sequence). CDR3 length equals 15 residues. The CDR3 sequence: CASSLSNPGTYEQYF. The CDR3 DNA follows: TGTGCCAGCAGTTTATCGAATCCAGGGACCTACGAGCAGTACTTC.